The 10 T cell receptor beta chains listed next were all sequenced from one sample in a study of blood T cells in healthy people across ages. Combining a sample-barcoded 5' primer with a J-beta primer mix, a second PCR ran for roughly 7 to 11 cycles. TCRdb ran MiXCR on the 5' RACE reads and lists one entry per CDR3 protein. The table shows approximately 600,000 distinct CDR3 sequences, with approximately 59% occurring only once. The sample comprised blood. These receptors were collected from a man aged 60 to 75 in good health.

There are a few counts of this clonotype. This may arise from a read error, as a much more abundant clone is one base away. The rearrangement uses TRBV20-1 and TRBJ2-1, with unresolved D. TRBJ2-7 explains the end of the DNA better; the J call may be wrong. Germline values: CDR1 DFQATT, CDR2 SNEGSKA (reference sequence). The CDR3 spans 13 residues. CDR3 DNA sequence: TGCAGTGCTAAGTACCCCTCCTACAATGAGCAGTACTTC. This gives the protein CSAKYPSYNEQYF.

The chain has TRBV5-1 and TRBJ2-3; 8 bases agree with TRBD2. Per the germline V gene, CDR1 is SGHRS and CDR2 is YFSETQ. The CDR3 spans 15 residues. V lost 4 bases, J lost 2 bases, and 6 bases stayed unmatched. DNA of the CDR3: TGCGCCAGCAGCGGGCGAGCGGGGGACACAGATACGCAGTATTTT. Translation gives CASSGRAGDTDTQYF.

The chain recombines TRBV28 with TRBJ2-3; TRBD1 matches at 7 bases. The V and J ends lost 10 bases and 2 bases, in that order; junction bases with no gene match: 6. Germline-derived CDR1 and CDR2 are MDHEN and SYDVKM. CDR3 length: 13 residues. CDR3 loop: CAITGDNTDTQYF. The DNA of the CDR3 is TGTGCCATTACAGGGGACAACACAGATACGCAGTATTTT. Together with reference TRBV28 and TRBJ2-3, the CDR3 gives the full variable domain: DVKVTQSSRYLVKRTGEKVFLECVQDMDHENMFWYRQDPGLGLRLIYFSYDVKMKEKGDIPEGYSVSREKKERFSLILESASTNQTSMYLCAITGDNTDTQYFGPGTRLTVL.

This clonotype was counted many times. The V and J genes are TRBV29-1 and TRBJ2-3, with D perhaps assigned TRBD1 or TRBD2 (5 bases each). The CDR3 totals 12 residues. The V end lost 3 bases, the J end lost 6 bases, and 10 bases lay between the germline ends. From germline, CDR1 is SQVTM and CDR2 ANQGSEA. The CDR3 region is CSVDQGDDTQYF. Here the CDR3 DNA reads TGCAGCGTTGACCAAGGGGACGATACGCAGTATTTT.

This chain connects TRBV19 to TRBJ1-1, with D possibly TRBD1 on 5 matching bases. The CDR3 spans 14 residues. The V end lost 6 bases, the J end lost 4 bases, and 15 bases lay between the germline ends. The V gene's germline CDR1 is LNHDA and CDR2 SQIVND (reference sequence). CDR3 nucleotide sequence: TGTGCCAGTAGCCGCAGGGATGGATCCACTGAAGCTTTCTTT. Amino acid sequence: CASSRRDGSTEAFF.

The rearrangement uses TRBV4-2 and TRBJ2-6; 8 nucleotides match TRBD1. V dropped 0 bases and J dropped 3; count of bases not matched to a gene: 10. The CDR3 covers 19 residues. CDR1 and CDR2 (germline): LGHNA, YNFKEQ. The CDR3 nucleotides read TGTGCCAGCAGCCAAGAAGGCGGACAGGGCTACTTTGGGGCCAACGTCCTGACTTTC. This codes for CASSQEGGQGYFGANVLTF.

The rearrangement joins TRBV12-3 or TRBV12-4 to TRBJ2-4; D unclear. The germline V and J ends were trimmed by 1 base and 0 bases, with 7 bases remaining between them. This CDR3 is 15 amino acids long. CDR3 region: CASSLEAIAKNIQYF. The CDR3 DNA follows: TGTGCCAGCAGTTTAGAGGCCATAGCCAAAAACATTCAGTACTTC.

This clonotype has a single count. This sequence joins TRBV6-1 and TRBJ1-5; 10 bases match TRBD1. Germline trimming cut 6 bases from V and 6 bases from J; bases unmatched to any gene: 5. Germline V lookup: CDR1 MNHNS, CDR2 SASEGT. This CDR3 region has 14 residues. CDR3 DNA: TGTGCCAGCAGCTCGGGACAGGGGACTCAGCCCCAGCATTTT. Translation: CASSSGQGTQPQHF.

J is TRBJ1-2 and V is TRBV7-2; D possibly corresponds to TRBD1 (5 bases). There are 17 residues in the CDR3. Trimming took off 3 bases at V and 4 bases at J, with 21 bases between the two ends. Germline V CDR1 and CDR2: SGHTA, FQGNSA. CDR3 sequence: CASSFSSGTPKSYGYTF. The DNA of the CDR3 is TGTGCCAGCAGCTTTTCCTCCGGGACGCCTAAATCCTATGGCTACACCTTC.

The rearrangement links TRBV6-5 to TRBJ1-6; TRBD1 agrees at 9 bases. The V segment lost 7 bases and the J segment 7 bases; nucleotides outside the gene matches: 11. CDR3 length equals 16 residues. Looked up from germline, CDR1 is MNHEY and CDR2 is SVGAGI. CDR3 sequence: CASNSGTGTGNSPLHF. The CDR3 DNA sequence: TGTGCCAGCAACTCCGGTACCGGGACAGGGAATTCACCCCTCCACTTT.